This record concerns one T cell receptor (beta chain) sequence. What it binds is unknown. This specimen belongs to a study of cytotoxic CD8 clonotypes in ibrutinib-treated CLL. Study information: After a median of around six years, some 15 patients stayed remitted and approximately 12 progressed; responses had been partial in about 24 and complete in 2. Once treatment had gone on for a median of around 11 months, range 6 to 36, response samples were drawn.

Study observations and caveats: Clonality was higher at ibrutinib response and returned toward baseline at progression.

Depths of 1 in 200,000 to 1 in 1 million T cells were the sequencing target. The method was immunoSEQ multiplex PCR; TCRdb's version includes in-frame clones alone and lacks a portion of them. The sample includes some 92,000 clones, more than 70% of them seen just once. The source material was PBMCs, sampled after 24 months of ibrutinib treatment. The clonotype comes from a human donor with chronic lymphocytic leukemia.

The CDR3 DNA follows: TGTGCTAGTGGTTGGGACAGGGCCCTCCGCTTGGAACTAGGGGGAGAAAAACTGTTTTTT. Translating gives CASGWDRALRLELGGEKLFF. The gene calls are TRBV12-5 and TRBJ1-4; the match to TRBD1 covers 9 bases. V was pared by 4 bases and J by 8 bases, with 23 bases of the junction left unmatched. Germline CDR1 is LGHNT and CDR2 is FRNRAP. The CDR3 consists of 20 residues.